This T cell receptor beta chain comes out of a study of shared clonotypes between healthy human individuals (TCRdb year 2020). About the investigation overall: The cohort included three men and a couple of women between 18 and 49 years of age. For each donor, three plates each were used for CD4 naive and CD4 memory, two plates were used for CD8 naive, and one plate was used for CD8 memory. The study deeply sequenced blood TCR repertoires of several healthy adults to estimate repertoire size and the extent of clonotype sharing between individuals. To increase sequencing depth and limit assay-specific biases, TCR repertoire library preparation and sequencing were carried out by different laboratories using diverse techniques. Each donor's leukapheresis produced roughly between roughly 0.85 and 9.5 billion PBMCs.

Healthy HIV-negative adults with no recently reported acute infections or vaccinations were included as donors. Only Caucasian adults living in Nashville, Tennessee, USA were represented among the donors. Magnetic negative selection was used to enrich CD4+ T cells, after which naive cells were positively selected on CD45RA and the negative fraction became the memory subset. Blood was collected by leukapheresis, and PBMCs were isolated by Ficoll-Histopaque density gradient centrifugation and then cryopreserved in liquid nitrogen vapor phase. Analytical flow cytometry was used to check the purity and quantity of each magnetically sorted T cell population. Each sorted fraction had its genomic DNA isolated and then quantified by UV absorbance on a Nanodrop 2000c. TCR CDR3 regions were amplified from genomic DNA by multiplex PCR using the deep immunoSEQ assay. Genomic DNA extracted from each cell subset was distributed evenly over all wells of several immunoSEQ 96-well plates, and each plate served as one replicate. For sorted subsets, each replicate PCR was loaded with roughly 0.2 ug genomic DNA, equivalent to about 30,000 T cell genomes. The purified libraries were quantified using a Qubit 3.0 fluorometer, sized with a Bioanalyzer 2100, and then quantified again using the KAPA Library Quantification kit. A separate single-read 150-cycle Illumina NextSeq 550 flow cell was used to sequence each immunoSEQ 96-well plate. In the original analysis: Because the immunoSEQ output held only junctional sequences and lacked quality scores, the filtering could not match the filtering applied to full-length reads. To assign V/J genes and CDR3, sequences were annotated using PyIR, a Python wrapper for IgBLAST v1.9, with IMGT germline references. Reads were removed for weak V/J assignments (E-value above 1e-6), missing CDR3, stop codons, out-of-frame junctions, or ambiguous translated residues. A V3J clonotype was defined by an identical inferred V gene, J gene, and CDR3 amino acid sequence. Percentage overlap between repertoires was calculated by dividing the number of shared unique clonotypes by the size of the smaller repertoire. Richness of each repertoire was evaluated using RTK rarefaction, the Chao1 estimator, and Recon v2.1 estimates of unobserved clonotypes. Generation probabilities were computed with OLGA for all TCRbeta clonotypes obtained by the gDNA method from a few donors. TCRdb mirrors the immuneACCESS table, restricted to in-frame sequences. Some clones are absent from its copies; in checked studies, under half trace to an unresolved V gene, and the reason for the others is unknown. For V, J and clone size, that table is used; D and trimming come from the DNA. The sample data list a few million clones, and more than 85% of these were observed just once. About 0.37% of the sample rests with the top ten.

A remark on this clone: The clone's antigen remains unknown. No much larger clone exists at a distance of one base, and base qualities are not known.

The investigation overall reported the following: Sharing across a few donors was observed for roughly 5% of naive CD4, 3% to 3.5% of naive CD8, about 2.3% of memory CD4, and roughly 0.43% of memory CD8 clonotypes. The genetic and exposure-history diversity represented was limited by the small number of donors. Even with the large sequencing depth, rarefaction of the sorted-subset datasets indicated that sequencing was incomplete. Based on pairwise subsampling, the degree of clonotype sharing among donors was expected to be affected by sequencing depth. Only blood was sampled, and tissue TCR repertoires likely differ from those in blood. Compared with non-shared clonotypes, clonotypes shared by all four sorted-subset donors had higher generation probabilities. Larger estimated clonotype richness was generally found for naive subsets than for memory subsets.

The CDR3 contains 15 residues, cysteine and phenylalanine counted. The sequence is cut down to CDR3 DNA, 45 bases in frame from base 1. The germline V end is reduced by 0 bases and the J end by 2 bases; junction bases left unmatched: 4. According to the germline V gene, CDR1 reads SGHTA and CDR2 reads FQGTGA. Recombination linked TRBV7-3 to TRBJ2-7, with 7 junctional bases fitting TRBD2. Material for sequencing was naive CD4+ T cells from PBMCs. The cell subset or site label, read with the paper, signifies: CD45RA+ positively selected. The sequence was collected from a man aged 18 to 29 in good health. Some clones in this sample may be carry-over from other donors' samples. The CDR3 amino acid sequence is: CASSLTGEGPYEQYF. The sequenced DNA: TGTGCCAGCAGCTTAACGGGGGAGGGCCCCTACGAGCAGTACTTC. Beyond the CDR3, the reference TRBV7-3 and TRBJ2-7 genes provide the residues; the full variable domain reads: GAGVSQTPSNKVTEKGKYVELRCDPISGHTALYWYRQSLGQGPEFLIYFQGTGAADDSGLPNDRFFAVRPEGSVSTLKIQRTERGDSAVYLCASSLTGEGPYEQYFGPGTRLTVT.